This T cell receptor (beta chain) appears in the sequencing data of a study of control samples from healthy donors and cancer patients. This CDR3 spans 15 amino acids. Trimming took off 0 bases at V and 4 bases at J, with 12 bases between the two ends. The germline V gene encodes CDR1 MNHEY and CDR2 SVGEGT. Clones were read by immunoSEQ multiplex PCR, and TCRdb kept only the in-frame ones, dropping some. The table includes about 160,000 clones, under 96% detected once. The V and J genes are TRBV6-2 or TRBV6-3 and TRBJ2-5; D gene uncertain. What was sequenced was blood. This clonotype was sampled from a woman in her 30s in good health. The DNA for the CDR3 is TGTGCCAGCAGTTACTCGACGGAGAGGCCAGAGACCCAGTACTTC. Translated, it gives CASSYSTERPETQYF.